This TCR beta chain was captured in a study of T cell repertoires in cytomegalovirus infection. Study summary: Peptides in the study included HLA-C-restricted and HLA-B-restricted CMV epitopes. Public TCR beta signature analysis indicated the presence of both CMV infection and matching HLA type.

Overall study findings and caveats: HLA-C-restricted CMV clonotypes gave the most frequent clonotype in two of eight donors. Of the TCR beta families, the public ones yielded a cumulative frequency that identified carriers of CMV plus the relevant HLA.

TCRdb reprocessed the reads with MiXCR, giving one entry per CDR3 protein. The sample holds about 830,000 distinct CDR3 sequences, about 33% seen once. Comment on this clonotype: Its target is unknown.

Trimming cost V 2 bases and J 6 bases, with 10 bases left between them. The germline V gene has CDR1 MDHEN and CDR2 SYDVKM. The CDR3 runs to 13 residues. This chain joins TRBV28 and TRBJ1-2, with D tentatively TRBD1 (5 bases). The origin of this receptor is a human donor in good health (CMV status not recorded). Some clones in this sample may be carry-over from other donors' samples. The sequencing here drew on cultured CD8+ T cells from PBMCs, taken from culture after CMV antigen stimulation. DNA of the CDR3: TGTGCCAGCAGTTTAAGTGAGACAGATGGCTACACCTTC. It yields the protein CASSLSETDGYTF.